This entry concerns a single T cell receptor (beta chain). Germline CDR1 SGDLS, CDR2 YYNGEE. The germline V and J ends were trimmed by 2 bases and 4 bases, with 6 bases remaining between them. This CDR3 comprises 12 residues. This entry belongs to a study of blood T cell repertoires in COVID-19. Sequenced by immunoSEQ multiplex PCR; TCRdb stores in-frame clones only, minus some. The data show 40,000 to 50,000 clones, 80% to 90% seen once. This rearrangement joins TRBV9 to TRBJ1-2, with D possibly matching TRBD1 (6 bases). The specimen sequenced was peripheral blood. This clonotype was sampled from a human donor in a cohort sampled during active COVID-19. CDR3 protein: CASSVDSYGYTF. CDR3 sequence (DNA): TGTGCCAGCAGCGTGGACAGCTATGGCTACACCTTC.